Below, 3 T cell receptor beta chains from the same sample are listed, as sequenced in a study of shared T cell receptors in the human thymus. The protocol was immunoSEQ multiplex PCR, while the TCRdb copy is restricted to in-frame clones and leaves out a portion. Counted here are almost 550,000 clones, more than 75% occurring once; the ten biggest clones make up around 0.012%. Separately, the same data were catalogued under a study of human thymus T cells.

The sequencing input was thymocytes. These receptors came from a boy younger than two with a congenital heart defect.

V gene TRBV7-9 combines with J gene TRBJ2-7; a possible D gene is TRBD2 (6 bases). Trimming left V 5 bases short and J 2 bases short, with 19 bases between. Per the germline V gene, CDR1 is SEHNR and CDR2 is FQNEAQ (reference sequence). This CDR3 is 16 amino acids long. The chain's CDR3 is CASSPSWREGPYEQYF. The CDR3 coding sequence is TGTGCCAGCAGCCCATCTTGGAGGGAAGGGCCCTACGAGCAGTACTTC.

This clone was found a few times. The chain employs TRBV12-2 and TRBJ2-1; the table's TRBD2 call for D was not verified on the DNA. TRBV12-2 is marked as a pseudogene. This CDR3 comprises 15 residues. CDR3 coding DNA: TGTGCAAGCGTCTCCTCGGGACTTTCTTTCAATGAGCAGTTCTTC. Its protein product is CASVSSGLSFNEQFF.

J is TRBJ1-2 and V is TRBV5-5; maybe TRBD1 (6 bases). Germline CDR1 SGHKS, CDR2 YYEKEE (reference sequence). CDR3 length: 14 residues. V gave up 0 bases and J gave up 7 bases, with 13 bases separating them. CDR3 loop: CASSLASGASGYTF. CDR3 nucleotides: TGTGCCAGCAGCTTGGCCTCAGGGGCTAGTGGCTACACCTTC.